This paragraph covers one T cell receptor (beta chain) sequence. The data belong to a study of graft-versus-host responses after intestinal transplantation. Libraries were prepared by immunoSEQ multiplex PCR; TCRdb keeps only in-frame clonotypes and omits some of them. The table records just over 40,000 clones, under 95% of them present only once. CDR3 length: 13 residues. V was pared by 7 bases and J by 3 bases, with 5 bases of the junction left unmatched. In germline, CDR1 is SNHLY, CDR2 FYNNEI. This chain links TRBV2 with TRBJ2-5; 7 positions match TRBD1. Here the sequenced sample was PBMCs, taken about 330 days after intestinal transplant. The TCR originated in a human patient who received an intestinal transplant, so some T cells may come from the graft donor. The CDR3 sequence: CASNPDRKETQYF. Here the CDR3 DNA reads TGTGCCAGCAACCCGGACAGGAAAGAGACCCAGTACTTC.